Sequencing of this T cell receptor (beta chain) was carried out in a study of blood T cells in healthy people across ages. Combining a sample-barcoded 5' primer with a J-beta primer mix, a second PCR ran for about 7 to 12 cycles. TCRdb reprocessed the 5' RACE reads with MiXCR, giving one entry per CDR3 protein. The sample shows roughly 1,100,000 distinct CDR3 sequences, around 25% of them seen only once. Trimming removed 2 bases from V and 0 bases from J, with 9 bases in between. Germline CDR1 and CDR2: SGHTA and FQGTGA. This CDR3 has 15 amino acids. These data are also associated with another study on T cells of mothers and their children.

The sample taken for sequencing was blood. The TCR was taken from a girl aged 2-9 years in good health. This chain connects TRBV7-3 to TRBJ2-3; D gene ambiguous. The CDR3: CASSLVGLSTDTQYF. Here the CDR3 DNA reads TGTGCCAGCAGCTTAGTTGGCCTCAGCACAGATACGCAGTATTTT. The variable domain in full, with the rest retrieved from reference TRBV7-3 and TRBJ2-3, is GAGVSQTPSNKVTEKGKYVELRCDPISGHTALYWYRQSLGQGPEFLIYFQGTGAADDSGLPNDRFFAVRPEGSVSTLKIQRTERGDSAVYLCASSLVGLSTDTQYFGPGTRLTVL.